Below are 7 T cell receptor beta chains sequenced from a single sample in a study of T-cell memory formation after mild COVID-19. TCRdb redid the calling of the 5' RACE reads with MiXCR, one entry per CDR3 protein. The repertoire holds approximately 400,000 distinct CDR3 sequences, with 24% as singletons. Sequencing used PBMCs or a T cell subset sorted from them (not recorded which). The origin of the receptors is an adult woman who had mild COVID-19 (a few samples of this study predate the infection). Cell type and time point are not known.

The genes are TRBV20-1 and TRBJ2-7; TRBD2 matches at 7 bases. The V and J ends lost 5 bases and 3 bases, in that order; junction bases with no gene match: 7. The CDR3 spans 13 residues. Per the germline V gene, CDR1 is DFQATT and CDR2 is SNEGSKA (reference sequence). In nucleotides, the CDR3 is TGCAGTGCTGGCCCGTGGGAGGGCTACGAGCAGTACTTC. Its translation: CSAGPWEGYEQYF.

This clonotype was recorded many times. V usage is TRBV5-6 and J usage is TRBJ1-1; D is perhaps TRBD1 (6 bases). This CDR3 spans 14 amino acids. V shed 3 bases and J shed 11 bases, with 20 bases lying between them. Germline lookup yields CDR1 SGHDT and CDR2 YYEEEE. The CDR3 reads CASSWGQLASWAFF. The CDR3 region has the DNA TGTGCCAGCAGCTGGGGACAACTGGCCTCGTGGGCTTTCTTT.

The V and J genes are TRBV4-3 and TRBJ1-5, with D possibly being TRBD1 (6 bases). CDR3 length: 18 amino acids. Per the germline V gene, CDR1 is LGHNA and CDR2 is YSLEER. The V end was cut by 0 bases, the J end by 10 bases, with 25 bases between. The CDR3 DNA sequence: TGCGCCAGCAGCCAAGAAACGGGAGGCCCGGGACACCCGGTTCCCCAGCATTTT. This encodes CASSQETGGPGHPVPQHF.

The V call is TRBV19, the J call TRBJ2-7; TRBD2 agrees at 9 bases. Germline CDR1 LNHDA, CDR2 SQIVND (reference sequence). Trimming cost V 3 bases and J 3 bases; bases outside gene matches: 3. This CDR3 has 14 residues. CDR3 loop: CASSMVAGVYEQYF. CDR3 sequence (DNA): TGTGCCAGTAGTATGGTAGCGGGGGTCTACGAGCAGTACTTC.

This clonotype was found a few times. The J gene is TRBJ1-2, the V gene TRBV20-1; 7 bases line up with TRBD1. The CDR3 is 17 residues long. V lost 2 bases and J lost 3; bases outside the gene matches: 15. CDR1 is DFQATT and CDR2 is SNEGSKA in the germline V gene (reference sequence). The CDR3 DNA reads TGCAGTGCTAGACAGACAGGGTCATACGGTTTGGACTATGGCTACACCTTC. This encodes CSARQTGSYGLDYGYTF.

V and J are TRBV5-1 and TRBJ2-3; D not certain. V shed 2 bases and J shed 2 bases, with 12 bases lying between them. The CDR3 length is 15 residues. Germline lookup yields CDR1 SGHRS and CDR2 YFSETQ. CDR3 in amino acids: CASSLSRASTDTQYF. As DNA, the CDR3 is TGCGCCAGCAGCTTATCTAGGGCCTCCACAGATACGCAGTATTTT.

This sequence joins TRBV25-1 and TRBJ2-7, with 8 bases aligning to TRBD1. Germline V gene data show CDR1 as MGHDK and CDR2 as SYGVNS. The junction had 9 bases not matched to a gene; V was cut back by 6 bases and J by 2 bases. The length of the CDR3 is 15 residues. The CDR3 loop is CASSRSWTGTYEQYF. As DNA, the CDR3 is TGTGCCAGCAGCCGATCCTGGACAGGGACCTACGAGCAGTACTTC.